What follows describes a single T cell receptor (beta chain). The antigen is not known. The V end was cut by 0 bases, the J end by 3 bases, with 5 bases between. The germline V gene encodes CDR1 MNHEY and CDR2 SMNVEV (reference sequence). The CDR3 has 14 amino acids. MiXCR, applied by TCRdb to the reads, yields one record per CDR3 protein. The sample holds fewer than 250,000 distinct CDR3 sequences, roughly 22% seen once. The data belong to a study of T cell repertoires in cytomegalovirus infection. The wider study: Matching HLA type and CMV infection were both indicated by public TCR beta signatures.

Overall study results and limits: It was HLA-C-restricted CMV-specific TCR beta clonotypes that dominated the response ex vivo.

This TCR was recovered from a human donor in good health (CMV status not recorded). Some clones in this sample may be carry-over from other donors' samples. Sequencing was carried out using CD8+ T cells from PBMCs. This sequence joins TRBV27 and TRBJ2-2, with D unresolved. The CDR3 sequence: CASSLSWHTGELFF. The CDR3 coding sequence is TGTGCCAGCAGTTTATCTTGGCACACCGGGGAGCTGTTTTTT.